This T cell receptor (beta chain) was retrieved from a study of blood T cell repertoires in COVID-19. Overall study: The origin of the acute and convalescent COVID-19 samples was the United States, Italy and Spain.

In the authors' methods: Counts of nucleated cells, estimated from reference gene primer amplification, were obtained. This table comes from immunoSEQ multiplex PCR, and its TCRdb copy is limited to in-frame clones, with some not included. From that table come the V and J calls and clone size; the DNA was used to work out D and trimming. The sample carries some 58,000 clones, approximately 77% recorded once. Trimming removed 6 bases from V and 11 bases from J, with 10 bases in between. The CDR3 has 11 residues. This receptor was taken from a human donor in a cohort sampled during active COVID-19. Sequenced input: peripheral blood. The rearrangement uses TRBV12-3 or TRBV12-4 and TRBJ2-2; no clear D gene. This CDR3 is CASSQASELFF. The CDR3 DNA is TGTGCCAGCAGCCAGGCGTCTGAGCTGTTTTTT.